This TCR beta chain was obtained from a study of T cell responses to AZD1222 COVID-19 vaccine. Findings and caveats of the study: Donors skewed white British and female; clonal diversity was possibly underestimated. In the spike-specific TCR repertoire, nearly half reportedly target unmutated variant regions. Elevations in Spike-specific TCR breadth and depth followed administration of two AZD1222 doses. Only 5 or 6 AZD1222 recipients were seropositive at baseline.

This clone was detected only once. Its antigen is still unknown. Some clones are missing from TCRdb's copy, which holds only in-frame ones; the method was immunoSEQ multiplex PCR. This repertoire shows around 130,000 clones, approximately 91% found once; its top ten account for about 2.1%. CDR3 length: 15 amino acids. J was trimmed by 8 bases and V by 2 bases; bases with no gene match: 5. Germline V gene data show CDR1 as SGDLS and CDR2 as YYNGEE. The J gene is TRBJ2-1, the V gene TRBV9, with 12 nucleotides matching TRBD2. The sequence came from an adult who received the AZD1222 COVID-19 vaccine. The sample was peripheral blood, taken 28 days after the second AZD1222 dose. CDR3 residues: CASSVTSGRFYEQFF. For the CDR3, the DNA is TGTGCCAGCAGCGTGACTAGCGGGAGATTTTATGAGCAGTTCTTC.